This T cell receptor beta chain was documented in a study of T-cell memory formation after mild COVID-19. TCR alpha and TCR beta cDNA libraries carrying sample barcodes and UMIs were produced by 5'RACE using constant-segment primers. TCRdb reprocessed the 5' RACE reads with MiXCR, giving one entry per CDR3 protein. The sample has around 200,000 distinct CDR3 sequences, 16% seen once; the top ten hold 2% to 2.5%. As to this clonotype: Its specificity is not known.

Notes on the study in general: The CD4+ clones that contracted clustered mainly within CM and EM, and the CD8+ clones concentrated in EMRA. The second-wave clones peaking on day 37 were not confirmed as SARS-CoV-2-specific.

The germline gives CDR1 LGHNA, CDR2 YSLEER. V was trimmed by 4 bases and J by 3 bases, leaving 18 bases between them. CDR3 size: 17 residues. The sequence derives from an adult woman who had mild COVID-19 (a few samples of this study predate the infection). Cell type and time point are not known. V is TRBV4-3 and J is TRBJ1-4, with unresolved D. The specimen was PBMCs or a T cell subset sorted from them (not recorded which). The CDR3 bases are TGCGCCAGCAGCCTACCCCCTAGACTGAGTCCTAATGAAAAACTGTTTTTT. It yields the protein CASSLPPRLSPNEKLFF.